A selection of T cell receptor beta chains follows, all from one sample in a study of CD8 T cells in Susac syndrome. One entry per CDR3 protein results from TCRdb running MiXCR on the immunoSEQ multiplex PCR reads. This table has about 240,000 distinct CDR3 sequences, 96% appearing once. Sequenced: CD4+ T cells from PBMCs. The receptor set was obtained from a human donor with Susac syndrome. Each CDR3 is given with its conserved first and last residue. D genes are given only for firm matches. The size field is filled for only some rows; it gives once, few, many or a size class.

v_gene	d_gene	j_gene	abundance	CDR3nt	CDR3aa
TRBV27	NA	TRBJ2-7	NA	TGTGCCAGCAGTTACGGCCCCTTTATATACGAGCAGTACTTC	CASSYGPFIYEQYF
TRBV4-1	TRBD2	TRBJ2-7	NA	TGCGCCAGCAGCCAAAGGGGTCTAGCGGGAGACGACGAGCAGTACTTC	CASSQRGLAGDDEQYF
TRBV29-1	NA	TRBJ1-1	NA	TGCAGCGTTGAGGCTTATATGAACACTGAAGCTTTCTTT	CSVEAYMNTEAFF
TRBV9	NA	TRBJ1-5	once	TGTGCCAGCAGCAGGACCGCCTTCGGTCAGCCCCAGCATTTT	CASSRTAFGQPQHF
TRBV28	NA	TRBJ1-2	NA	TGTGCCAGCAGTTGGGCCCGGGGTGGCTACACCTTC	CASSWARGGYTF
TRBV29-1	NA	TRBJ1-1	NA	TGCAGCGTTGAACTCCTTGGCGTCGGGGTCTTCACTGAAGCTTTCTTT	CSVELLGVGVFTEAFF
TRBV2	NA	TRBJ2-7	NA	TGTGCCAGCAACGCCGCGGGACAAAAAAACTACGAGCAGTACTTC	CASNAAGQKNYEQYF
TRBV15	NA	TRBJ2-5	NA	TGTGCCACCAGCAGAGGGCAGGGTGGTGGAGAGACCCAGTACTTC	CATSRGQGGGETQYF
TRBV7-3	TRBD2	TRBJ2-1	NA	TGTGCCAGCAGTCGGGTAGCGGGAGGAAGCTCCTACAATGAGCAGTTCTTC	CASSRVAGGSSYNEQFF
TRBV7-9	TRBD2	TRBJ2-1	NA	TGTGCCAGCGCCTTGGGGACTAGCGGGTACAATGAGCAGTTCTTC	CASALGTSGYNEQFF
TRBV21-1	NA	TRBJ1-1	once	TGTGCCAGCAGCACACACTATCCCAGGATGAACACTGAAGCTTTCTTT	CASSTHYPRMNTEAFF
TRBV29-1	NA	TRBJ2-1	NA	TGCAGCGTTGAGAAAAGCGAGAGACAGAAGTTCTTC	CSVEKSERQKFF
TRBV30	NA	TRBJ1-2	NA	TGTGCCTGGAGTGTTCGGTCTCGTGGTGGCTACACCTTC	CAWSVRSRGGYTF
TRBV6-6	NA	TRBJ2-7	NA	TGTGCCAGCGGGGACCGGACAGTAGGCGAGCAGTACTTC	CASGDRTVGEQYF
TRBV21-1	NA	TRBJ2-1	NA	TGTGCCAGCAGCAAGCGACAGGGCGGATTGAATGAGCAGTTCTTC	CASSKRQGGLNEQFF
TRBV20-1	TRBD2	TRBJ2-3	NA	TGCAGTGCTCCCCGGGGGGGGACGAGAAAGGATACGCAGTATTTT	CSAPRGGTRKDTQYF
TRBV29-1	NA	TRBJ2-7	NA	TGCAGCGACAGTACCGGGCCCCGGACGTCACACGAGCAGTACTTC	CSDSTGPRTSHEQYF
TRBV12-3/TRBV12-4	NA	TRBJ2-3	NA	TGTGCCAGTCAAATGGGACAACGCACAGATACGCAGTATTTT	CASQMGQRTDTQYF
TRBV28	NA	TRBJ2-5	once	TGTGCCGCCAGGGGCCAAGAGACCCAGTACTTC	CAARGQETQYF
TRBV9	TRBD2	TRBJ2-2	NA	TGTGCCAGCAGCCCAGTAGCGGGAGCGGGCACCGGGGAGCTGTTTTTT	CASSPVAGAGTGELFF
TRBV19	NA	TRBJ1-1	NA	TGTGCCAGTAGTACCCAGGGACCTGAAGCTTTCTTT	CASSTQGPEAFF
TRBV7-9	NA	TRBJ1-2	NA	TGTGCCAGCAGCTTTTGGGGTTCTGGCTACACCTTC	CASSFWGSGYTF
TRBV28	NA	TRBJ1-2	NA	TGTGCCAGCAGTCCCCGGTTGGACTATGGCTACACCTTC	CASSPRLDYGYTF
TRBV15	TRBD1	TRBJ2-7	once	TGTGCCACCAGCAACCGGGACAGGGGGGCCTACGAGCAGTACTTC	CATSNRDRGAYEQYF
TRBV28	NA	TRBJ2-4	NA	TGTGCCAGCAGTTTACAGGTCGAAAACATTCAGTACTTC	CASSLQVENIQYF
TRBV6-1	TRBD2	TRBJ2-3	NA	TGTGCCAGCACACGTAGGCTAGCGGGAGGCGCCGCCGCAGATACGCAGTATTTT	CASTRRLAGGAAADTQYF
TRBV29-1	NA	TRBJ1-2	NA	TGCAGCGTTGAAGATCTAGCTGGCTATGGCTACACCTTC	CSVEDLAGYGYTF
TRBV20-1	NA	TRBJ1-1	NA	TGCAGTGCTAGAGTTCGCAGGAGGAACACTGAAGCTTTCTTT	CSARVRRRNTEAFF
TRBV12-3/TRBV12-4	TRBD2	TRBJ2-2	NA	TGTGCCAGCAGTTTTACCGGGACTAGCCCCGGGGAGCTGTTTTTT	CASSFTGTSPGELFF
TRBV29-1	NA	TRBJ1-5	once	TGCAGCGTTGGCTCAAACAATCAGCCCCAGCATTTT	CSVGSNNQPQHF
TRBV30	TRBD1	TRBJ2-2	NA	TGTGCCTGGGGACAGGGAATGAACACCGGGGAGCTGTTTTTT	CAWGQGMNTGELFF
TRBV9	NA	TRBJ2-1	NA	TGTGCCAGCAGCGTAGAGGGAGACTGGCAGTTCTTC	CASSVEGDWQFF
TRBV4-1	NA	TRBJ2-7	NA	TGCGCCAGCAGCCAAGATCCGGCATCCTACGAGCAGTACTTC	CASSQDPASYEQYF
TRBV6-2/TRBV6-3	NA	TRBJ1-2	once	TGTGCCAGCAGTTACTCGTACAGTAACTATGGCTACACCTTC	CASSYSYSNYGYTF
TRBV5-6	TRBD2	TRBJ2-1	NA	TGTGCCAGCAGCTTTACGGAACTAGCGGGAAGCTCCTACAATGAGCAGTTCTTC	CASSFTELAGSSYNEQFF
TRBV3-1	TRBD2	TRBJ2-7	once	TGTGCCAGCAGCCAGACTAGCGGCGGCTACGAGCAGTACTTC	CASSQTSGGYEQYF
TRBV20-1	NA	TRBJ2-5	once	TGCAGTGCTGCTACCGGGAGTTGGGAGACCCAGTACTTC	CSAATGSWETQYF
TRBV24-1	NA	TRBJ1-2	once	TGTGCCACCAGTGATCCCGGGACGCCGGCCAGGGGCTACACCTTC	CATSDPGTPARGYTF
TRBV30	NA	TRBJ2-7	NA	TGTGCCTGGAGGTCCAGGTACGAGCAGTACTTC	CAWRSRYEQYF
TRBV12-3/TRBV12-4	TRBD2	TRBJ2-3	NA	TGTGCCAGCAGTCCTAGACTAGCGGGAGGGATACCGCCTAGGAGCACAGATACGCAGTATTTT	CASSPRLAGGIPPRSTDTQYF
TRBV28	NA	TRBJ1-1	NA	TGTGCCAGCATCCCCGGGGGTCAGAACACTGAAGCTTTCTTT	CASIPGGQNTEAFF
TRBV3-1	NA	TRBJ2-1	NA	TGTGCCAGCAGCCAAGAGGCAGGAAGCTCCTACAATGAGCAGTTCTTC	CASSQEAGSSYNEQFF
TRBV20-1	TRBD2	TRBJ2-5	NA	TGCAGTGCCGGGCTAGCGGGAACGGAGACCCAGTACTTC	CSAGLAGTETQYF
TRBV3-1	NA	TRBJ2-7	NA	TGTGCCAGCAGCCAAGGGGTCGCGGGTATGGGCTACGAGCAGTACTTC	CASSQGVAGMGYEQYF
TRBV10-2	NA	TRBJ1-4	NA	TGCGCCAGCAGTGTCCAGCCCCCTGCTAATGAAAAACTGTTTTTT	CASSVQPPANEKLFF
TRBV10-3	NA	TRBJ2-2	NA	TGTGCCACCAGTGGGGGAGGATACACCGGGGAGCTGTTTTTT	CATSGGGYTGELFF
TRBV28	NA	TRBJ2-7	NA	TGTGCCAGCAGTTTACTGACGGATGAGCAGTACTTC	CASSLLTDEQYF
TRBV27	NA	TRBJ2-2	NA	TGTGCCAGCAGTCCCACACAGGAGGTGCCCGGGGAGCTGTTTTTT	CASSPTQEVPGELFF
TRBV18	NA	TRBJ1-1	NA	TGTGCCAGCTCACCACCGAAAGGGGGAGACACTGAAGCTTTCTTT	CASSPPKGGDTEAFF
TRBV20-1	TRBD1	TRBJ2-7	once	TGCAGTGCTGGGACAGGGCCCCCCTACGAGCAGTACTTC	CSAGTGPPYEQYF
TRBV30	NA	TRBJ2-3	NA	TGTGCCTGGAGTGTACCCGGTGGACGTACAGATACGCAGTATTTT	CAWSVPGGRTDTQYF
TRBV3-1	NA	TRBJ2-1	once	TGTGCCAGCAGCCAAGGATGGAGCGGAAGTAATGAGCAGTTCTTC	CASSQGWSGSNEQFF
TRBV27	NA	TRBJ2-7	NA	TGTGCCAGCAGTTTAAATCGGAGGGAGCAGTACTTC	CASSLNRREQYF
TRBV20-1	TRBD1	TRBJ1-1	NA	TGCAGTGCTAGTGAACAGGGGCTGAACACTGAAGCTTTCTTT	CSASEQGLNTEAFF